These T cell receptor beta chains were read from a single sample in a study of cytomegalovirus exposure and HLA in healthy donors. Sequencing was performed with immunoSEQ multiplex PCR; in TCRdb, only in-frame clones are kept and a portion is missing. Among over 150,000 clones listed, 60% to 75% were seen once. Sequencing input: PBMCs. The source is a woman between 50 and 59 years old in good health and CMV-seropositive. The CDR3 runs from the conserved cysteine through the conserved F or W. Only part of the rows carry a size: once, few, many, or a class if the clone is expanded.

>TRBJ2-3|TRBV10-1|NA
CASSESSRGSTDTQYF
>TRBJ1-5|TRBV6-6|NA
CASSLGQGVNQPQHF
>TRBJ1-4|TRBV2|few
CASSAVAANEKLFF
>TRBJ2-5|TRBV27|NA
CASSLFASGAQETQYF
>TRBJ2-5|TRBV4-1|NA
CASSQAAGETQYF
>TRBJ1-3|TRBV9|NA
CASSVRPGTGNTIYF
>TRBJ2-3|TRBV5-6|NA
CASSLGSTTSTDTQYF
>TRBJ1-2|TRBV18|NA
CASSYNRDGYTF
>TRBJ2-1|TRBV7-6|once
CASSLAQGYEQFF
>TRBJ1-1|TRBV5-1|NA
CASSLLGQGMNTEAFF
>TRBJ1-4|TRBV2|NA
CASNRMTNEKLFF
>TRBJ1-6|TRBV27|NA
CASSSLGQNSPLHF
>TRBJ1-6|TRBV25-1|once
CASSELDREASPLHF
>TRBJ2-3|TRBV30|NA
CAWSRAGGRDTQYF
>TRBJ2-3|TRBV11-1|NA
CASSFSGIIGTDTQYF
>TRBJ2-1|TRBV6-4|NA
CASSDERGNEQFF
>TRBJ1-6|TRBV7-9|NA
CASSLPDRADSPLHF
>TRBJ2-1|TRBV5-8|NA
CASSSLVRGGDEQFF
>TRBJ1-6|TRBV5-6|NA
CASSLDGEWRFNSPLHF
>TRBJ2-2|TRBV19|NA
CATKASGTGTGELFF
>TRBJ1-2|TRBV7-2|once
CASSPGQGRYGYTF
>TRBJ2-7|TRBV6-5|NA
CASSYQRGGAYEQYF
>TRBJ1-5|TRBV5-1|NA
CASRRDSQTNQPQHF
>TRBJ1-1|TRBV2|NA
CASSEAEGGEAFF
>TRBJ2-7|TRBV6-6|NA
CASSWGTASSYEQYF
>TRBJ1-1|TRBV5-1|NA
CASSLAGTGHTEAFF
>TRBJ1-1|TRBV27|NA
CASSLHSGVTEAFF
>TRBJ1-1|TRBV5-1|few
CASSLRDTNTEAFF
>TRBJ1-1|TRBV11-3|NA
CASSLDGSDTEAFF
>TRBJ1-2|TRBV19|NA
CASTPDSPGGKYTF
>TRBJ2-2|TRBV9|once
CASSPRTIGTGTGELFF
>TRBJ2-1|TRBV20-1|NA
CSAMTRCEQFF
>TRBJ1-1|TRBV2|NA
CASVPNRGLVGKNTEAFF
>TRBJ2-2|TRBV2|NA
CASIQDRLTGELFF
>TRBJ1-3|TRBV7-8|NA
CASSRWDREDGNTIYF
>TRBJ1-4|TRBV29-1|NA
CSVSTGGSEKLFF
>TRBJ2-3|TRBV6-1|few
CASRRADTQYF
>TRBJ2-4|TRBV6-6|NA
CASSYRRGLNIQYF
>TRBJ2-7|TRBV19|few
CASSSRGGTRDEQYF
>TRBJ2-7|TRBV19|NA
CASISQDYEQYF
>TRBJ2-3|TRBV6-6|NA
CASSYSQSGGAWYF
>TRBJ2-2|TRBV28|NA
CASSYQGTGELFF
>NA|TRBV7-6|NA
CASSLFSRGNEQYF
>TRBJ2-4|TRBV5-1|NA
CASSFDGLAKNIQYF
>TRBJ1-4|TRBV2|NA
CASSQGEKLFF
>TRBJ2-1|TRBV13|NA
CASTLRGSSYNEQFF
>TRBJ1-6|TRBV6-1|NA
CASMFGQRYNSPLHF
>TRBJ1-5|TRBV14|NA
CASSQGRGNQPQHF
>TRBJ1-2|TRBV6-5|few
CASSYSDRELVGYTF
>TRBJ1-3|TRBV18|NA
CASSPEVISGNTIYF
>TRBJ2-1|TRBV5-1|NA
CASSFGGREQFF
>TRBJ1-2|TRBV2|NA
CASRAGVSNYGYTF